Shown below are 2 T cell receptor beta chains from a single sample sequenced in a study of human T cells and chemical hapten exposure. TCRdb processed the 5' RACE reads anew with MiXCR; each CDR3 protein has one entry. This sample has under 100,000 distinct CDR3 sequences, with around 15% found just once. Unseparated into fractions, whole blood served as the source from which total RNA was extracted. These TCRs come from a female donor in good health.

A few counts support this clonotype. This chain connects TRBV10-3 to TRBJ1-2; TRBD1 aligns across 8 bases. V was pared by 3 bases and J by 7 bases, with 4 bases of the junction left unmatched. Germline V lookup: CDR1 ENHRY, CDR2 SYGVKD. This CDR3 is 13 amino acids long. CDR3 in amino acids: CAISDGQGAGYTF. The DNA of the CDR3 is TGTGCCATCAGTGATGGACAGGGAGCTGGCTACACCTTC.

This rearrangement joins TRBV5-1 to TRBJ2-7, with TRBD2 identical over 7 bases. CDR3 length equals 15 residues. Germline lookup yields CDR1 SGHRS and CDR2 YFSETQ. J gave up 2 bases and V 3 bases, and 8 bases lay outside the gene matches. CDR3 in amino acids: CASSSGEGWAYEQYF. The CDR3 DNA is TGCGCCAGCAGCTCCGGGGAGGGATGGGCCTACGAGCAGTACTTC.